The rows below give T cell receptor beta chains drawn from one sample of a study of HIV-infected patients and healthy controls. Using its own MiXCR run on the 5' RACE reads, TCRdb lists one record per CDR3 protein. The sample comprises around 20,000 distinct CDR3 sequences, 9% to 15% of which are singletons, and around 10% rests with the top ten. Sequencing was carried out using blood. These receptors were collected from an adult in good health. CDR3s include the opening cysteine and the closing phenylalanine or tryptophan. Fields, in order: clone size, D gene, J gene, V gene, CDR3 protein, CDR3 DNA. A D gene is named only where the DNA matches it firmly. Clone size is stated in some rows and not others, as once, few, many or a class when expanded.

abundance: many; d_gene: TRBD1; j_gene: TRBJ1-2; v_gene: TRBV5-1; CDR3aa: CASSSGTDYGYTF; CDR3nt: TGCGCCAGCAGCTCCGGGACAGACTATGGCTACACCTTC
abundance: .; d_gene: .; j_gene: TRBJ2-2; v_gene: TRBV7-2; CDR3aa: CASSQQTPRNTGELFF; CDR3nt: TGTGCCAGCAGCCAACAAACCCCACGGAACACCGGGGAGCTGTTTTTT
abundance: medium-sized; d_gene: TRBD1; j_gene: TRBJ1-1; v_gene: TRBV6-6; CDR3aa: CASSLTGGAGEAFF; CDR3nt: TGTGCCAGCAGTCTGACAGGGGGCGCCGGTGAAGCTTTCTTT
abundance: .; d_gene: TRBD2; j_gene: TRBJ2-3; v_gene: TRBV5-6; CDR3aa: CASRPVAGAKPTDTQYF; CDR3nt: TGTGCCAGCAGACCTGTAGCGGGGGCCAAGCCCACAGATACGCAGTATTTT
abundance: medium-sized; d_gene: .; j_gene: TRBJ1-5; v_gene: TRBV5-5; CDR3aa: CASSLTVGLNQPQHF; CDR3nt: TGTGCCAGCAGCTTGACAGTGGGACTAAATCAGCCCCAGCATTTT
abundance: many; d_gene: .; j_gene: TRBJ2-2; v_gene: TRBV6-6; CDR3aa: CASRPGANTGELFF; CDR3nt: TGTGCCAGCAGGCCCGGGGCCAACACCGGGGAGCTGTTTTTT
abundance: many; d_gene: .; j_gene: TRBJ1-1; v_gene: TRBV6-2/TRBV6-3; CDR3aa: CASRPTSSTEAFF; CDR3nt: TGTGCCAGCAGGCCAACCTCGAGCACTGAAGCTTTCTTT
abundance: once; d_gene: .; j_gene: TRBJ1-1; v_gene: TRBV7-2; CDR3aa: CASSLAVAREAFF; CDR3nt: TGTGCCAGCAGCTTAGCGGTTGCACGAGAAGCTTTCTTT
abundance: medium-sized; d_gene: TRBD1; j_gene: TRBJ2-7; v_gene: TRBV7-7; CDR3aa: CASSQDRGHEQYF; CDR3nt: TGTGCTAGCAGCCAAGACAGGGGTCACGAGCAGTACTTC
abundance: many; d_gene: .; j_gene: TRBJ1-5; v_gene: TRBV7-2; CDR3aa: CASSGGQHQPQHF; CDR3nt: TGTGCCAGCAGCGGCGGACAGCATCAGCCCCAGCATTTT
abundance: many; d_gene: TRBD1; j_gene: TRBJ1-2; v_gene: TRBV29-1; CDR3aa: CSVEDSTGEGNYGYTF; CDR3nt: TGCAGCGTTGAAGACTCGACAGGGGAGGGGAACTATGGCTACACCTTC
abundance: many; d_gene: .; j_gene: TRBJ1-4; v_gene: TRBV28; CDR3aa: CASSSPRGVREKLFF; CDR3nt: TGTGCCAGCAGTTCCCCCCGGGGCGTTCGTGAAAAACTGTTTTTT
abundance: few; d_gene: TRBD1; j_gene: TRBJ2-1; v_gene: TRBV2; CDR3aa: CASSWTGGGEQFF; CDR3nt: TGTGCCAGCAGTTGGACAGGGGGCGGTGAGCAGTTCTTC
abundance: many; d_gene: TRBD2; j_gene: TRBJ2-3; v_gene: TRBV6-5; CDR3aa: CASSYRTSGGQDTQYF; CDR3nt: TGTGCCAGCAGTTATCGCACTAGCGGGGGCCAAGATACGCAGTATTTT
abundance: medium-sized; d_gene: TRBD1; j_gene: TRBJ1-5; v_gene: TRBV4-1; CDR3aa: CASSQVSGTAYQPQHF; CDR3nt: TGCGCCAGCAGCCAGGTTTCCGGGACAGCTTATCAGCCCCAGCATTTT
abundance: medium-sized; d_gene: .; j_gene: TRBJ2-1; v_gene: TRBV5-1; CDR3aa: CASSAGRSSYNEQFF; CDR3nt: TGCGCCAGCAGCGCGGGACGGAGCTCCTACAATGAGCAGTTCTTC
abundance: many; d_gene: .; j_gene: TRBJ1-2; v_gene: TRBV7-2; CDR3aa: CASSPARYGYTF; CDR3nt: TGTGCCAGCAGCCCCGCTCGCTATGGCTACACCTTC
abundance: medium-sized; d_gene: TRBD1; j_gene: TRBJ2-7; v_gene: TRBV5-4; CDR3aa: CASSSYSGTGKAEQYF; CDR3nt: TGTGCCAGCAGCTCCTACTCCGGGACAGGGAAGGCCGAGCAGTACTTC
abundance: .; d_gene: .; j_gene: TRBJ2-2; v_gene: TRBV4-2; CDR3aa: CASSPGEGHLNTGELFF; CDR3nt: TGTGCCAGCAGCCCGGGGGAGGGACATCTAAACACCGGGGAGCTGTTTTTT
abundance: few; d_gene: .; j_gene: TRBJ1-5; v_gene: TRBV30; CDR3aa: CAWSVALHQPQHF; CDR3nt: TGTGCCTGGAGTGTCGCTTTGCATCAGCCCCAGCATTTT
abundance: few; d_gene: .; j_gene: TRBJ2-3; v_gene: TRBV19; CDR3aa: CASMAARTDTQYF; CDR3nt: TGTGCCAGTATGGCCGCTCGCACAGATACGCAGTATTTT
abundance: many; d_gene: .; j_gene: TRBJ2-3; v_gene: TRBV4-1; CDR3aa: CASSQVVGQGNIIPYF; CDR3nt: .
abundance: medium-sized; d_gene: .; j_gene: TRBJ1-1; v_gene: TRBV7-7; CDR3aa: CASSVDRNTEAFF; CDR3nt: TGTGCTAGCAGCGTCGACAGGAACACTGAAGCTTTCTTT
abundance: many; d_gene: .; j_gene: TRBJ2-5; v_gene: TRBV5-4; CDR3aa: CASSFSAGSEARETQYF; CDR3nt: TGTGCCAGCAGCTTTTCGGCAGGGTCCGAGGCGCGAGAGACCCAGTACTTC
abundance: many; d_gene: .; j_gene: TRBJ2-5; v_gene: TRBV30; CDR3aa: CAWTGLREETQYF; CDR3nt: TGTGCCTGGACGGGACTTAGGGAAGAGACCCAGTACTTC
abundance: .; d_gene: .; j_gene: TRBJ1-2; v_gene: TRBV6-2/TRBV6-3; CDR3aa: CASTHRTQTGYTF; CDR3nt: TGTGCCAGCACCCATAGAACCCAGACCGGCTACACCTTC
abundance: many; d_gene: .; j_gene: TRBJ1-1; v_gene: TRBV5-4; CDR3aa: CASALLEQGNTEAFF; CDR3nt: TGTGCCAGCGCACTCCTGGAGCAGGGTAACACTGAAGCTTTCTTT
abundance: medium-sized; d_gene: .; j_gene: TRBJ1-1; v_gene: TRBV2; CDR3aa: CASRPQEGGRAEAFF; CDR3nt: TGTGCCAGCAGGCCGCAGGAGGGGGGTAGGGCTGAAGCTTTCTTT
abundance: many; d_gene: TRBD1; j_gene: TRBJ1-4; v_gene: TRBV12-3/TRBV12-4; CDR3aa: CASRLPGDSSEKLFF; CDR3nt: TGTGCCAGCAGACTACCCGGGGACAGTTCGGAAAAACTGTTTTTT
abundance: .; d_gene: .; j_gene: TRBJ1-1; v_gene: TRBV7-6; CDR3aa: CASSSLLPTEAFF; CDR3nt: TGTGCCAGCAGCTCCCTCTTACCCACTGAAGCTTTCTTT
abundance: medium-sized; d_gene: .; j_gene: TRBJ2-3; v_gene: TRBV6-6; CDR3aa: CASSYPSGASTDTQYF; CDR3nt: TGTGCCAGCAGTTACCCATCAGGGGCTAGCACAGATACGCAGTATTTT
abundance: medium-sized; d_gene: .; j_gene: TRBJ1-5; v_gene: TRBV6-2/TRBV6-3; CDR3aa: CASSYRQINQPQHF; CDR3nt: TGTGCCAGCAGTTACAGGCAGATCAATCAGCCCCAGCATTTT
abundance: medium-sized; d_gene: .; j_gene: TRBJ1-1; v_gene: TRBV20-1; CDR3aa: CSARAPGGLGMNTEAFF; CDR3nt: TGCAGTGCTAGGGCGCCCGGGGGCTTAGGGATGAACACTGAAGCTTTCTTT
abundance: .; d_gene: TRBD1; j_gene: TRBJ2-1; v_gene: TRBV6-2/TRBV6-3; CDR3aa: CASSEWTGGRGEQFF; CDR3nt: TGTGCCAGCAGTGAATGGACAGGGGGGAGGGGTGAGCAGTTCTTC
abundance: few; d_gene: TRBD1; j_gene: TRBJ2-3; v_gene: TRBV7-2; CDR3aa: CASTRDRKHTQYF; CDR3nt: TGTGCCAGCACCCGGGACAGGAAGCATACGCAGTATTTT
abundance: .; d_gene: .; j_gene: TRBJ2-1; v_gene: TRBV19; CDR3aa: CASSRFSGTYNEQFF; CDR3nt: TGTGCCAGTAGTCGATTTAGCGGTACCTACAATGAGCAGTTCTTC
abundance: medium-sized; d_gene: .; j_gene: TRBJ2-6; v_gene: TRBV7-2; CDR3aa: CASSLTGANVLTF; CDR3nt: TGTGCCAGCAGCTTAACTGGGGCCAACGTCCTGACTTTC
abundance: many; d_gene: .; j_gene: TRBJ2-3; v_gene: TRBV9; CDR3aa: CASSVVGSDTQYF; CDR3nt: TGTGCCAGCAGCGTAGTTGGATCAGATACGCAGTATTTT
abundance: .; d_gene: .; j_gene: TRBJ2-7; v_gene: TRBV12-2; CDR3aa: CASRRGGYRVEGYF; CDR3nt: TGTGCAAGTCGCCGGGGGGGGTACAGGGTTGAGGGGTACTTC